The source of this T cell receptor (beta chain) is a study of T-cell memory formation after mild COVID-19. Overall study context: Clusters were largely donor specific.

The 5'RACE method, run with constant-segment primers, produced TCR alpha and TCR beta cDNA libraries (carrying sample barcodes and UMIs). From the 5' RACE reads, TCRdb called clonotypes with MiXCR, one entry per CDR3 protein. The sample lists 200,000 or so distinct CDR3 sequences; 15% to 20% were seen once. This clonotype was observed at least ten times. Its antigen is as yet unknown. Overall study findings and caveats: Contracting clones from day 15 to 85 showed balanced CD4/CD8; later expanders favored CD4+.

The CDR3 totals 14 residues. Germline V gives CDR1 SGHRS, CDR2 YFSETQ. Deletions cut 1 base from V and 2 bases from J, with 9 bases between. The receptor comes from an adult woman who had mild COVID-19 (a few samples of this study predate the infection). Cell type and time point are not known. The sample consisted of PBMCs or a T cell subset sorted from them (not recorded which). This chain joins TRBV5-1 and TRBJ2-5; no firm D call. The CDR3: CASSLTTAQETQYF. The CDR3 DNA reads TGCGCCAGCAGCTTGACAACAGCTCAAGAGACCCAGTACTTC.